Listed below are T cell receptor beta chains from one sample, sequenced in a study of blood T cell repertoires in COVID-19. Libraries were prepared by immunoSEQ multiplex PCR; TCRdb keeps only in-frame clonotypes and omits some of them. The sample yields 200,000 to 250,000 clones, 70% to 85% seen once. The sequenced sample consisted of peripheral blood. The receptor set was obtained from a woman of 80 years or more with COVID-19, enrolled during active disease. CDR3s include the opening cysteine and the closing phenylalanine or tryptophan. The D gene is left open where the match is weak. Size is omitted from some rows. Given values are once, few, many or a class for expanded clones.

v_call: TRBV20-1
j_call: TRBJ1-2
d_call: NA
clone_size: NA
cdr3_aa: CSATRGDYTF
cdr3_nt: TGCAGTGCCACCAGGGGTGACTACACCTTC

v_call: TRBV19
j_call: TRBJ1-1
d_call: NA
clone_size: NA
cdr3_aa: CASTPNGFGNTEAFF
cdr3_nt: TGTGCCAGTACCCCGAACGGTTTCGGGAACACTGAAGCTTTCTTT

v_call: TRBV5-1
j_call: TRBJ1-2
d_call: NA
clone_size: NA
cdr3_aa: CASSLDSPTYFYGYTF
cdr3_nt: TGCGCCAGCAGCTTGGACAGCCCAACTTACTTCTATGGCTACACCTTC

v_call: TRBV24-1
j_call: TRBJ2-5
d_call: NA
clone_size: NA
cdr3_aa: CATSDSSRLVETQYF
cdr3_nt: TGTGCCACCAGTGATTCCTCTCGACTAGTAGAGACCCAGTACTTC

v_call: TRBV19
j_call: TRBJ2-2
d_call: NA
clone_size: once
cdr3_aa: CASSTRDPGELFF
cdr3_nt: TGTGCCAGTAGTACCAGGGATCCCGGGGAGCTGTTTTTT

v_call: TRBV7-3
j_call: TRBJ2-3
d_call: TRBD1
clone_size: NA
cdr3_aa: CASSPQGAPADTQYF
cdr3_nt: TGTGCCAGCAGCCCTCAGGGGGCGCCCGCAGATACGCAGTATTTT

v_call: TRBV7-8
j_call: TRBJ1-2
d_call: NA
clone_size: NA
cdr3_aa: CASSSGTMNYGYTF
cdr3_nt: TGTGCCAGCAGTTCCGGGACAATGAACTATGGCTACACCTTC

v_call: TRBV11-3
j_call: TRBJ1-2
d_call: NA
clone_size: NA
cdr3_aa: CASSFQNGYTF
cdr3_nt: TGTGCCAGCAGCTTCCAAAATGGCTACACCTTC

v_call: TRBV12-3/TRBV12-4
j_call: TRBJ1-1
d_call: NA
clone_size: NA
cdr3_aa: CASSLSREAEAFF
cdr3_nt: TGTGCCAGCAGTTTGTCGCGTGAGGCTGAAGCTTTCTTT

v_call: TRBV11-2
j_call: TRBJ1-2
d_call: NA
clone_size: NA
cdr3_aa: CASSSGYGYTF
cdr3_nt: TGTGCCAGCAGCTCAGGTTATGGCTACACCTTC

v_call: TRBV19
j_call: TRBJ1-6
d_call: TRBD1
clone_size: NA
cdr3_aa: CASTTRQGTYNSPLHF
cdr3_nt: TGTGCCAGTACCACCAGACAGGGAACCTATAATTCACCCCTCCACTTT